Below are 23 T cell receptor beta chains sequenced from a single sample in a study of OX40 agonist ivuxolimab in advanced cancers. Clones were sequenced by immunoSEQ multiplex PCR, and TCRdb holds only the in-frame ones, with some missing. The repertoire consists of around 60,000 clones, with roughly nine tenths occurring once and the leading ten covering under 2%. This specimen was CD4+ or CD8+ T cells sorted from blood, taken in a trial of the OX40 agonist ivuxolimab. All receptors derive from an adult with an advanced solid tumor such as melanoma, head and neck, liver or kidney cancer.

Details on this clone: A junction boundary mismatches the germline segment, possibly from a read error. DNA of the CDR3: TGTGTCAGCAGCCAAGATCAGGTGTCAGGGGGCTCCTACAATGAGCAGTTCTTC. It codes for CVSSQDQVSGGSYNEQFF. The rearrangement joins TRBV4-2 to TRBJ2-1, with 7 bases aligning to TRBD1. Germline values: CDR1 LGHNA, CDR2 YNFKEQ. The CDR3 extends over 18 amino acids.

For the CDR3, the DNA is TGTGCCAGCAGCTTTGGTTTTAGCACAGATACGCAGTATTTT. Its translation: CASSFGFSTDTQYF. J is TRBJ2-3 and V is TRBV7-9, with D unclear. CDR1 and CDR2 (germline): SEHNR, FQNEAQ (reference sequence). This CDR3 has 14 residues. Deletions cut 3 bases from V and 0 bases from J, with 7 bases between.

This clone was seen a single time. This chain links TRBV29-1 with TRBJ2-5; D gene unclear. There are 12 residues in the CDR3. V lost 4 bases, J lost 0 bases, and 6 bases lay in between. Per germline, CDR1 SQVTM and CDR2 ANQGSEA. DNA of the CDR3: TGCAGCGTTGTATTAAACCAAGAGACCCAGTACTTC. This gives the protein CSVVLNQETQYF.

The V call is TRBV15, the J call TRBJ2-1, with D perhaps TRBD1 or TRBD2 (6 bases each). Trimming removed 4 bases from V and 4 bases from J, with 11 bases in between. Looked up from germline, CDR1 is LNHNV and CDR2 is YYDKDF (reference sequence). This CDR3 comprises 14 residues. The CDR3 spells CATSKRGVYNEQFF. DNA of the CDR3: TGTGCCACCAGCAAGAGGGGGGTGTACAATGAGCAGTTCTTC.

The chain has TRBV14 and TRBJ2-1, with TRBD1 matching over 7 bases. The V gene's germline CDR1 is SGHDN and CDR2 FVKESK. V lost 4 bases and J lost 4; bases outside the gene matches: 7. The CDR3 sequence is 15 residues long. CDR3 sequence (DNA): TGTGCCAGCAGCCTCTCCGGGACAGATTACAATGAGCAGTTCTTC. Protein product: CASSLSGTDYNEQFF.

This sequence joins TRBV30 and TRBJ2-4; no clear D gene. The V end lost 0 bases, the J end lost 9 bases, and 12 bases lay between the germline ends. Germline CDR1 reads GTSNPN; CDR2 reads SVGIG (reference sequence). The CDR3 consists of 13 residues. The CDR3, as DNA: TGTGCCTGGAGTGTACCTGGTTTAGGCATTCAGTACTTC. Encoded protein: CAWSVPGLGIQYF.

The chain has TRBV6-5 and TRBJ1-1, with 7 bases identical to TRBD1. Germline CDR1 is MNHEY and CDR2 is SVGAGI. The CDR3 length is 15 residues. V shed 5 bases and J 2 bases; nucleotides not matched to a gene: 8. The CDR3 reads CASSREGQSNTEAFF. DNA for the CDR3: TGTGCCAGCAGTCGCGAGGGACAGAGCAACACTGAAGCTTTCTTT.

This chain links TRBV6-6 with TRBJ1-4; D ambiguous. V was cut by 7 bases and J by 8 bases, with 14 bases left in between. Germline V gives CDR1 MNHNY, CDR2 SVGAGI (reference sequence). The CDR3 length is 13 residues. The CDR3 DNA reads as TGTGCCAGCAAGGCGAGGGAAAGAGAAAAACTGTTTTTT. It encodes CASKAREREKLFF.

This chain uses TRBV5-1 with TRBJ2-7, with 7 bases matching TRBD2. V dropped 4 bases and J dropped 1; count of bases not matched to a gene: 8. The CDR3 runs 15 residues. Per the germline V gene, CDR1 is SGHRS and CDR2 is YFSETQ. The CDR3 loop reads CASSREGRNSYEQYF. CDR3 DNA sequence: TGCGCCAGCAGCAGGGAGGGACGTAATTCCTACGAGCAGTACTTC.

The rearrangement joins TRBV29-1 to TRBJ2-2, with TRBD1 matching 8 bases. CDR3 length: 13 residues. CDR1 is SQVTM and CDR2 is ANQGSEA in the germline V gene. V shed 7 bases and J 6 bases; nucleotides not matched to a gene: 7. The CDR3 reads CSAVRQGSGELFF. CDR3 bases: TGCAGCGCTGTCAGACAGGGGTCCGGGGAGCTGTTTTTT.

J is TRBJ1-2 and V is TRBV7-9, with D unclear. The V end lost 1 base, the J end lost 8 bases, and 11 bases lay between the germline ends. Germline V gene lookup returns CDR1 SEHNR and CDR2 FQNEAQ (reference sequence). The CDR3 is made up of 13 amino acids. The CDR3 region is CASSLDGRRGYTF. In DNA, the CDR3 is TGTGCCAGCAGCTTAGACGGGCGGAGAGGCTACACCTTC.

J is TRBJ1-5 and V is TRBV4-2; D possibly corresponds to TRBD1 (6 bases). The V end was cut by 4 bases, the J end by 6 bases, with 22 bases between. This CDR3 is 17 amino acids long. Germline lookup yields CDR1 LGHNA and CDR2 YNFKEQ. CDR3 sequence: CASSRDATGGLVQPQHF. CDR3 sequence (DNA): TGTGCCAGCAGCCGAGACGCGACAGGTGGGTTGGTTCAGCCCCAGCATTTT.

The rearrangement links TRBV7-2 to TRBJ2-5, with D perhaps matching TRBD1 (6 bases). V lost 5 bases to trimming and J lost 5 bases, with 12 bases between them. The CDR3 has 13 residues. From germline, CDR1 is SGHTA and CDR2 FQGNSA. This CDR3 is CASSQGTRETQYF. In DNA, the CDR3 is TGTGCCAGCAGCCAGGGGACCCGGGAGACCCAGTACTTC.

The V and J genes are TRBV28 and TRBJ2-3; perhaps TRBD1 as D (6 bases). Trimming removed 8 bases from V and 0 bases from J, with 9 bases in between. Germline lookup yields CDR1 MDHEN and CDR2 SYDVKM. The CDR3 consists of 13 residues. For the CDR3, the DNA is TGTGCCAGCCGGGACACGAGCACAGATACGCAGTATTTT. Translation gives CASRDTSTDTQYF.

The V and J genes are TRBV21-1 and TRBJ2-7; no check of the table's D call, TRBD2, against the DNA was made. TRBV21-1 is a known pseudogene. This CDR3 region has 16 residues. Written as DNA, the CDR3 is TGTGCCACCTTAAACCCGGGACTAGCGGGAGGGTACGAGCAGTACTTC. It yields the protein CATLNPGLAGGYEQYF.

The gene calls are TRBV7-2 and TRBJ1-6; D may be TRBD1 (6 bases). V lost 0 bases to trimming and J lost 8 bases, with 11 bases between them. CDR1 and CDR2 (germline): SGHTA, FQGNSA. This CDR3 comprises 15 residues. This chain's CDR3 is CASSLAREGDSPLHF. CDR3 DNA: TGTGCCAGCAGCTTAGCGCGGGAGGGGGATTCACCCCTCCACTTT.

This clone was seen only once. The gene calls are TRBV19 and TRBJ2-3; 8 bases map to TRBD1. The CDR3 has 16 residues. Germline trimming cut 4 bases from V and 1 base from J; bases unmatched to any gene: 7. Per germline, CDR1 LNHDA and CDR2 SQIVND (reference sequence). The CDR3 spells CASSTDRELGTDTQYF. CDR3 sequence (DNA): TGTGCCAGTAGTACGGACAGGGAGCTGGGCACAGATACGCAGTATTTT.

This clone appeared once. This chain joins TRBV5-1 and TRBJ2-2; D might be TRBD2 (6 bases). The V end was cut by 0 bases, the J end by 1 base, with 10 bases between. The CDR3 loop spans 16 amino acids. Looked up from germline, CDR1 is SGHRS and CDR2 is YFSETQ. CDR3 loop: CASSLGGTVNTGELFF. Written as DNA, the CDR3 is TGCGCCAGCAGCTTGGGAGGGACTGTGAACACCGGGGAGCTGTTTTTT.

This clone was seen only a few times. CDR3 sequence (DNA): TGTGCCAGCTCACCCAACGCCGGGCAGGGTGAGGGCTACACCTTC. Residues: CASSPNAGQGEGYTF. This rearrangement joins TRBV18 to TRBJ1-2; D perhaps matches TRBD1 (5 bases). V gave up 3 bases and J gave up 8 bases, with 19 bases separating them. CDR1 and CDR2 (germline): KGHSH, LQKENI. This CDR3 has 15 amino acids.

The rearrangement uses TRBV4-1 and TRBJ1-3; D uncertain. V was clipped by 0 bases and J by 2 bases, with 2 bases between them. CDR3 length: 13 amino acids. Germline V gene sequence: CDR1 MGHRA, CDR2 YSYEKL. The CDR3 region is CASSQEPGNTIYF. Written as DNA, the CDR3 is TGCGCCAGCAGCCAAGAACCTGGAAACACCATATATTTT.

The chain employs TRBV28 and TRBJ1-2, with no clear D. Germline V gene data show CDR1 as MDHEN and CDR2 as SYDVKM. CDR3 length equals 13 residues. V was cut by 6 bases and J by 6 bases, with 14 bases left in between. The CDR3 sequence is CASSVGVYNGYTF. The CDR3 bases are TGTGCCAGCAGCGTCGGGGTATACAATGGCTACACCTTC.

The gene calls are TRBV12-5 and TRBJ1-1, with TRBD1 identical over 9 bases. This CDR3 comprises 18 residues. The germline gives CDR1 LGHNT, CDR2 FRNRAP. Germline trimming cut 0 bases from V and 11 bases from J; bases unmatched to any gene: 19. The CDR3 DNA follows: TGTGCTAGTGGTTTGGTACAGGGAGTCGGACAGGGGCGAGCGGATGCTTTCTTT. Protein sequence: CASGLVQGVGQGRADAFF.

The chain carries TRBV18 and TRBJ2-7, with unresolved D. V was shortened by 3 bases and J by 2 bases, with 5 bases between the two germline ends. This CDR3 has 12 residues. Germline values: CDR1 KGHSH, CDR2 LQKENI. The CDR3 loop is CASSPSTYEQYF. The CDR3 DNA sequence: TGTGCCAGCTCACCCTCGACCTACGAGCAGTACTTC. Combining the CDR3 with reference TRBV18 and TRBJ2-7 gives the whole variable domain NAGVMQNPRHLVRRRGQEARLRCSPMKGHSHVYWYRQLPEEGLKFMVYLQKENIIDESGMPKERFSAEFPKEGPSILRIQQVVRGDSAAYFCASSPSTYEQYFGPGTRLTVT.